These T cell receptor beta chains were read from a single sample in a study of CD8 T cells in Susac syndrome. TCRdb recomputed calls from the immunoSEQ multiplex PCR reads with MiXCR, one row per CDR3 protein. The sample records about 300,000 distinct CDR3 sequences, over 75% being singletons. Sequenced: CD8+ T cells from PBMCs. These receptors were obtained from a human donor with multiple sclerosis. The CDR3 runs from the conserved cysteine through the conserved F or W. A D gene is named only where the DNA matches it firmly. Clone size, where shown, is once, few, many, or a class for clones that have expanded.

d_call: NA
j_call: TRBJ2-7
clone_size: NA
v_call: TRBV14
cdr3_nt: TGTGCCAGCAGCCAAGGAAACCTACCCGGCTACGAGCAGTACTTC
cdr3_aa: CASSQGNLPGYEQYF

d_call: NA
j_call: TRBJ2-7
clone_size: NA
v_call: TRBV5-8
cdr3_nt: TGTGCCAGCAGCTTGGGCCCGGTGGCGGGGACCTACGAGCAGTACTTC
cdr3_aa: CASSLGPVAGTYEQYF

d_call: NA
j_call: TRBJ2-4
clone_size: NA
v_call: TRBV20-1
cdr3_nt: TGCAGTGCTAGAATTGCAGACAGTAAAAACATTCAGTACTTC
cdr3_aa: CSARIADSKNIQYF

d_call: TRBD2
j_call: TRBJ2-3
clone_size: once
v_call: TRBV7-8
cdr3_nt: TGTGCCAGCAGCTTAGACGGACTAGCGGGAGGCCGGGGAGATACGCAGTATTTT
cdr3_aa: CASSLDGLAGGRGDTQYF

d_call: NA
j_call: TRBJ1-2
clone_size: NA
v_call: TRBV19
cdr3_nt: TGTGCCAGTAGACTACAGACTAACTATGGCTACACCTTC
cdr3_aa: CASRLQTNYGYTF

d_call: NA
j_call: TRBJ1-1
clone_size: NA
v_call: TRBV6-6
cdr3_nt: TGTGCCAGCAGTTCCGGAGGGACTGCTGAAGCTTTCTTT
cdr3_aa: CASSSGGTAEAFF

d_call: NA
j_call: TRBJ2-1
clone_size: once
v_call: TRBV7-9
cdr3_nt: TGTGCCAGCAGCTTAGAGTGGCAGCCGGGCGATGAGCAGTTCTTC
cdr3_aa: CASSLEWQPGDEQFF

d_call: TRBD2
j_call: TRBJ2-3
clone_size: NA
v_call: TRBV7-2
cdr3_nt: TGTGCCAGCAGCAGACTAGCGGCGGATACGCAGTATTTT
cdr3_aa: CASSRLAADTQYF

d_call: NA
j_call: TRBJ2-1
clone_size: NA
v_call: TRBV7-9
cdr3_nt: TGTGCCAGCAGCCCGGTCAGAAGGGGCGATGAGCAGTTCTTC
cdr3_aa: CASSPVRRGDEQFF

d_call: NA
j_call: TRBJ1-5
clone_size: NA
v_call: TRBV29-1
cdr3_nt: TGCAGCGTGGATGACGGAGTCGGGGCCCAGCATTTT
cdr3_aa: CSVDDGVGAQHF

d_call: TRBD1
j_call: TRBJ2-5
clone_size: NA
v_call: TRBV7-9
cdr3_nt: TGTGCCAGCAGCCCTGGGACAGGGGGTCTAAAGACCCAGTACTTC
cdr3_aa: CASSPGTGGLKTQYF

d_call: NA
j_call: TRBJ2-7
clone_size: NA
v_call: TRBV20-1
cdr3_nt: TGCAGTGCTAGTACACTAGCTAGGTACGAGCAGTACTTC
cdr3_aa: CSASTLARYEQYF

d_call: NA
j_call: TRBJ2-7
clone_size: NA
v_call: TRBV28
cdr3_nt: TGTGCCAGCACCGACGCGGGGCAGATGACCTACGAGCAGTACTTC
cdr3_aa: CASTDAGQMTYEQYF

d_call: NA
j_call: TRBJ1-1
clone_size: NA
v_call: TRBV29-1
cdr3_nt: TGCAGCGTCGGGCTTGAAGCTTTCTTT
cdr3_aa: CSVGLEAFF

d_call: NA
j_call: TRBJ2-7
clone_size: NA
v_call: TRBV4-1
cdr3_nt: TGCGCCAGCAGCCAAGATTTTGGGAGCTACGAGCAGTACTTC
cdr3_aa: CASSQDFGSYEQYF

d_call: TRBD1
j_call: TRBJ1-5
clone_size: NA
v_call: TRBV28
cdr3_nt: TGTGCCAGCAGTTCCAGGGGGTACAGGGGGAGAAATCCGCCCCAGCATTTT
cdr3_aa: CASSSRGYRGRNPPQHF

d_call: NA
j_call: TRBJ1-1
clone_size: NA
v_call: TRBV12-3/TRBV12-4
cdr3_nt: TGTGCCAGCAGCTTTGTGGAAACTGAAGCTTTCTTT
cdr3_aa: CASSFVETEAFF

d_call: NA
j_call: TRBJ2-1
clone_size: NA
v_call: TRBV13
cdr3_nt: TGTGCCAGCAGCCTCTACAGTGAGCAGTTCTTC
cdr3_aa: CASSLYSEQFF

d_call: NA
j_call: TRBJ2-1
clone_size: NA
v_call: TRBV28
cdr3_nt: TGTGCCAGCAGGCGGAGGGGCTTTGATGAGCAGTTCTTC
cdr3_aa: CASRRRGFDEQFF

d_call: TRBD1
j_call: TRBJ1-1
clone_size: NA
v_call: TRBV5-6
cdr3_nt: TGTGCCAGCAGACGCGGGACAGTTCTCGGGTGGAACACTGAAGCTTTCTTT
cdr3_aa: CASRRGTVLGWNTEAFF

d_call: TRBD1
j_call: TRBJ2-1
clone_size: once
v_call: TRBV27
cdr3_nt: TGTGCCAGCAGCCCCGGGACAGGGGGTCGCAATGAGCAGTTCTTC
cdr3_aa: CASSPGTGGRNEQFF

d_call: NA
j_call: TRBJ2-7
clone_size: NA
v_call: TRBV27
cdr3_nt: TGTGCCAGCAGTTTATCCAAGGCGTACGAGCAGTACTTC
cdr3_aa: CASSLSKAYEQYF

d_call: NA
j_call: TRBJ2-1
clone_size: NA
v_call: TRBV7-6
cdr3_nt: TGTGCCAGCAGCTTAGCCTTCCAGATTTCCTACAATGAGCAGTTCTTC
cdr3_aa: CASSLAFQISYNEQFF

d_call: NA
j_call: TRBJ2-3
clone_size: NA
v_call: TRBV19
cdr3_nt: TGTGCCGGTAGGAGCGCTAGCACAGATACGCAGTATTTT
cdr3_aa: CAGRSASTDTQYF

d_call: TRBD2
j_call: TRBJ2-1
clone_size: NA
v_call: TRBV20-1
cdr3_nt: TGCAGTGCCGTAGTGGCGGGAGGGCCTGGTGAGCAGTTCTTC
cdr3_aa: CSAVVAGGPGEQFF

d_call: TRBD1
j_call: TRBJ2-1
clone_size: NA
v_call: TRBV4-3
cdr3_nt: TGCGCCAGCAGCCAAGATGGCCCGGGACAGGCTTACAATGAGCAGTTCTTC
cdr3_aa: CASSQDGPGQAYNEQFF